What follows are 27 T cell receptor beta chains derived from one specimen sequenced in a study of response to subunit inactivated influenza vaccine. Each CDR3 protein is one row after TCRdb ran MiXCR on the RT-PCR reads. Counted here are roughly 780,000 distinct CDR3 sequences, less than 20% occurring once; the ten biggest clones make up about a tenth. Sample: PBMCs from blood, taken 5 to 6 days after vaccination. These TCRs come from a man aged 50 to 60 who received an inactivated influenza vaccine.

The CDR3 is CSARDGRYGEYEQYF. CDR3 DNA: TGCAGTGCTAGAGACGGGAGGTATGGTGAGTACGAGCAGTACTTC. The rearrangement joins TRBV20-1 to TRBJ2-7, with TRBD2 identical over 7 bases. Germline trimming cut 0 bases from V and 4 bases from J; bases unmatched to any gene: 9. The CDR3 has 15 residues. Germline loops: CDR1 DFQATT, CDR2 SNEGSKA (reference sequence).

This clonotype was seen a few times. The chain is built from TRBV7-8 and TRBJ2-5; the D gene is possibly TRBD2 (7 bases). The CDR3 contains 15 residues. Germline V CDR1 and CDR2: SGHVS, FQNEAQ. V lost 9 bases, J lost 2 bases, and 19 bases lay in between. Written as DNA, the CDR3 is TGTGCCAGTGGATTGGCGGGGGCCCCACAAGAGACCCAGTACTTC. Translated: CASGLAGAPQETQYF.

This clonotype has just a few counts. The genes are TRBV20-1 and TRBJ1-5; D is possibly TRBD1 (6 bases). V lost 5 bases and J lost 3, with 14 bases in between. Germline loops: CDR1 DFQATT, CDR2 SNEGSKA (reference sequence). The CDR3 spans 14 residues. The CDR3 loop is CSAVPGAVNQPQHF. CDR3 bases: TGCAGTGCTGTTCCGGGGGCGGTCAATCAGCCCCAGCATTTT.

The chain has TRBV5-1 and TRBJ1-2, with a weak D call TRBD1 (5 bases). The CDR3 extends over 13 amino acids. The germline V gene has CDR1 SGHRS and CDR2 YFSETQ. V lost 5 bases, J lost 8 bases, and 16 bases lay in between. The CDR3 nucleotides read TGCGCCAGCAGTTTGAGCAGGGAAGGCGGCTACACCTTC. It codes for CASSLSREGGYTF.

The chain uses TRBV4-1 and TRBJ1-5; 7 nucleotides line up with TRBD1. CDR3 size: 16 residues. Germline-derived CDR1 and CDR2 are MGHRA and YSYEKL. V was pared by 1 base and J by 5 bases, with 8 bases of the junction left unmatched. The CDR3: CASSQAFDREHQPQHF. The CDR3 nucleotides are TGCGCCAGCAGCCAAGCCTTCGACAGGGAACATCAGCCCCAGCATTTT.

The chain joins TRBV24-1 to TRBJ2-5; a weak D match, TRBD2 (5 bases). V was trimmed by 4 bases and J by 5 bases, leaving 7 bases between them. CDR1 and CDR2 (germline): KGHDR, SFDVKD. CDR3 length: 12 residues. CDR3 in amino acids: CATSESGETQYF. The CDR3 DNA follows: TGTGCCACCAGTGAGAGCGGCGAGACCCAGTACTTC.

This chain uses TRBV7-8 with TRBJ2-1; D is possibly TRBD1 (6 bases). The CDR3 has 15 residues. The V and J ends lost 1 base and 10 bases respectively, with 17 bases between them. Germline V gene lookup returns CDR1 SGHVS and CDR2 FQNEAQ. The CDR3 protein is CASSLVGTLGKEQFF. DNA for the CDR3: TGTGCCAGCAGCTTAGTCGGGACACTAGGGAAGGAGCAGTTCTTC.

This clonotype has just a few counts. The chain recombines TRBV27 with TRBJ2-1, with 7 positions matching TRBD2. The CDR3 totals 14 residues. The germline V gene encodes CDR1 MNHEY and CDR2 SMNVEV (reference sequence). With V trimmed by 4 bases and J by 7 bases, 7 bases remained unmatched. The CDR3 protein is CASSWGLSVNEQFF. CDR3 DNA sequence: TGTGCCAGCAGTTGGGGACTAAGTGTTAATGAGCAGTTCTTC.

V is TRBV29-1 and J is TRBJ2-1; 7 nucleotides match TRBD2. This CDR3 contains 14 residues. Germline V gene lookup returns CDR1 SQVTM and CDR2 ANQGSEA. Losses at the gene ends were 6 bases for V and 10 bases for J; bases not matched to a gene: 15. Here the CDR3 reads CSVRAGTTLEEQFF. The CDR3 coding sequence is TGCAGCGTGAGGGCCGGGACTACCCTAGAAGAGCAGTTCTTC.

This chain links TRBV29-1 with TRBJ2-3, with D perhaps matching TRBD1 or TRBD2 (10 bases each). Between the trimmed V and J ends, which lost 6 bases and 3 bases, there was a span of 25 bases. The CDR3 contains 17 residues. Germline V gives CDR1 SQVTM, CDR2 ANQGSEA. CDR3 protein: CSVGGQGQGLATDTQYF. The CDR3 bases are TGCAGCGTCGGGGGACAGGGGCAGGGACTAGCGACAGATACGCAGTATTTT.

This clonotype was picked up a small number of times. This chain connects TRBV5-1 to TRBJ2-7, with 10 nucleotides matching TRBD2. This CDR3 has 15 amino acids. Trimming removed 4 bases from V and 7 bases from J; junction bases left unmatched: 11. Germline assignment: CDR1 SGHRS and CDR2 YFSETQ. The CDR3 reads CASSTRGLAGAEQYF. The CDR3 DNA sequence: TGCGCCAGCAGCACCCGTGGGCTAGCGGGGGCGGAGCAGTACTTC.

The sample holds a few counts of this clonotype. This rearrangement joins TRBV3-1 to TRBJ2-1; D possibly corresponds to TRBD1 (5 bases). CDR1 LGHDT and CDR2 YNNKEL come from the germline V gene (reference sequence). V was shortened by 3 bases and J by 8 bases, with 14 bases between the two germline ends. The CDR3 totals 14 residues. The CDR3 DNA sequence: TGTGCCAGCAGCCAGTGGGGCCTTTTGGATGAGCAGTTCTTC. The encoded protein is CASSQWGLLDEQFF.

This clonotype came up a few times. This rearrangement joins TRBV10-3 to TRBJ2-3; D gene unclear. Trimming pared 6 bases from V and 3 bases from J, leaving 19 bases between. Germline CDR1 and CDR2: ENHRY and SYGVKD. This CDR3 spans 16 amino acids. CDR3 loop: CAISDTQRRGTDTQYF. CDR3 DNA sequence: TGTGCCATCAGCGACACACAGAGACGTGGAACAGATACGCAGTATTTT.

This clonotype occurred a few times. CDR3 DNA sequence: TGTGCCACCAGCAGCCGGTACAGGGCGTCCATCGTGGATACGCAGTATTTT. It translates to CATSSRYRASIVDTQYF. J is TRBJ2-3 and V is TRBV15; possibly TRBD1 for D (6 bases). Germline values: CDR1 LNHNV, CDR2 YYDKDF (reference sequence). The CDR3 is made up of 17 amino acids. Trimming left V 3 bases short and J 6 bases short, with 22 bases between. Drawing the rest from reference TRBV15 and TRBJ2-3, the complete variable domain is DAMVIQNPRYQVTQFGKPVTLSCSQTLNHNVMYWYQQKSSQAPKLLFHYYDKDFNNEADTPDNFQSRRPNTSFCFLDIRSPGLGDTAMYLCATSSRYRASIVDTQYFGPGTRLTVL.

In this sample, this clonotype turned up a few times. J is TRBJ2-5 and V is TRBV12-3 or TRBV12-4; D remains unclear. The V end lost 6 bases, the J end lost 5 bases, and 25 bases lay between the germline ends. The CDR3 consists of 17 residues. The CDR3 region has the DNA TGTGCCAGCAGCCCTAGGGTTGGCGCGGCTAGTCGCGAGACCCAGTACTTC. This gives the protein CASSPRVGAASRETQYF.

The chain links TRBV12-3 or TRBV12-4 to TRBJ2-2; D is ambiguous. V lost 6 bases and J 7 bases, leaving 9 bases between the germline ends. The CDR3 runs to 12 residues. The CDR3 loop reads CASSRANGELFF. The CDR3 nucleotides read TGTGCCAGCAGCCGGGCAAACGGGGAGCTGTTTTTT.

The chain joins TRBV5-4 to TRBJ2-5; the match to TRBD1 covers 7 bases. V shed 5 bases and J 2 bases; nucleotides not matched to a gene: 6. CDR3 length: 14 residues. Germline lookup yields CDR1 SGHNT and CDR2 YYREEE (reference sequence). The CDR3: CASRWDSRQETQYF. For the CDR3, the DNA is TGTGCCAGCAGGTGGGACAGCCGACAAGAGACCCAGTACTTC.

The table lists this clonotype with many counts. The chain uses TRBV20-1 and TRBJ1-1; D call uncertain. Germline-derived CDR1 and CDR2 are DFQATT and SNEGSKA (reference sequence). The V end was cut by 6 bases, the J end by 3 bases, with 14 bases between. This CDR3 spans 13 amino acids. The DNA of the CDR3 is TGCAGTGCCCCCCGGAGGTCCGACACTGAAGCTTTCTTT. It yields the protein CSAPRRSDTEAFF.

The chain carries TRBV10-3 and TRBJ2-7, with 7 bases identical to TRBD2. The germline V gene encodes CDR1 ENHRY and CDR2 SYGVKD. Trimming cost V 10 bases and J 2 bases; bases outside gene matches: 2. The CDR3 extends over 11 amino acids. CDR3 in amino acids: CATGLAYEQYF. CDR3 DNA sequence: TGTGCCACCGGACTAGCCTACGAGCAGTACTTC.

V is TRBV4-1 and J is TRBJ2-3; 13 positions match TRBD2. The germline V gene encodes CDR1 MGHRA and CDR2 YSYEKL. The CDR3 totals 22 residues. V lost 0 bases to trimming and J lost 1 base; unmatched junction nucleotides: 16. The CDR3 DNA reads TGCGCCAGCAGCCAAGATATCGGACTAGCGGGAGACCGTCACCTAGGCACAGATACGCAGTATTTT. This encodes CASSQDIGLAGDRHLGTDTQYF.

This clonotype appeared a few times. V gene TRBV7-3 combines with J gene TRBJ2-3; D unresolved. The length of the CDR3 is 14 residues. The V end was cut by 5 bases, the J end by 3 bases, with 12 bases between. CDR1 SGHTA and CDR2 FQGTGA come from the germline V gene. DNA of the CDR3: TGTGCCAGCAGCCCACATATTGGGACAGATACGCAGTATTTT. Translating it yields CASSPHIGTDTQYF.

This clonotype was seen at least ten times. The V call is TRBV10-3, the J call TRBJ2-1, with 9 positions matching TRBD2. This CDR3 is built from 15 residues. Trimming removed 3 bases from V and 2 bases from J; junction bases left unmatched: 2. Per germline, CDR1 ENHRY and CDR2 SYGVKD. For the CDR3, the DNA is TGTGCCATCAGTGAAGGCGGGAGGGCCTACAATGAGCAGTTCTTC. This translates into CAISEGGRAYNEQFF.

V and J are TRBV18 and TRBJ1-2, with 7 positions matching TRBD1. Germline assignment: CDR1 KGHSH and CDR2 LQKENI. This CDR3 is 17 amino acids long. After removal of 0 bases from V and 7 bases from J, the junction contained 14 bases not matched to a gene. CDR3 in amino acids: CASSPPGDSTAIGGYTF. CDR3 bases: TGTGCCAGCTCACCACCTGGGGACAGTACCGCGATAGGTGGCTACACCTTC.

This clonotype was seen only a few times. The chain has TRBV20-1 and TRBJ2-3, with 7 bases identical to TRBD1. CDR1 DFQATT and CDR2 SNEGSKA come from the germline V gene (reference sequence). The CDR3 loop spans 11 amino acids. Trimming took 3 bases from V and 7 from J; bases not matched to a gene: 1. The CDR3 DNA is TGCAGTGCTAGGACAGGGAATACGCAGTATTTT. Translated: CSARTGNTQYF.

This chain uses TRBV7-2 with TRBJ2-4; D might be TRBD2 (6 bases). The CDR3 length is 13 residues. Germline V gene data show CDR1 as SGHTA and CDR2 as FQGNSA. Trimming took off 3 bases at V and 9 bases at J, with 12 bases between the two ends. The CDR3 region is CASSLEGLGIQYF. The CDR3 DNA reads TGTGCCAGCAGCTTGGAGGGGTTGGGCATTCAGTACTTC.

The chain recombines TRBV7-9 with TRBJ2-3; D is possibly TRBD1 (5 bases). CDR3 length: 17 amino acids. Germline values: CDR1 SEHNR, CDR2 FQNEAQ (reference sequence). Deletions cut 5 bases from V and 0 bases from J, with 18 bases between. The CDR3 here is CASSQGFLADSTDTQYF. The CDR3 region has the DNA TGTGCCAGCAGCCAGGGATTTTTAGCCGATAGCACAGATACGCAGTATTTT.

The chain employs TRBV6-2 or TRBV6-3 and TRBJ1-1, with TRBD1 matching 9 bases. Germline loops: CDR1 MNHEY, CDR2 SVGEGT. The CDR3 has 13 residues. The junction had 10 bases not matched to a gene; V was cut back by 6 bases and J by 11 bases. The CDR3 coding sequence is TGTGCCAGCAGCGACACCGGGACAGGGTTTGCTTTCTTT. It is translated as CASSDTGTGFAFF.